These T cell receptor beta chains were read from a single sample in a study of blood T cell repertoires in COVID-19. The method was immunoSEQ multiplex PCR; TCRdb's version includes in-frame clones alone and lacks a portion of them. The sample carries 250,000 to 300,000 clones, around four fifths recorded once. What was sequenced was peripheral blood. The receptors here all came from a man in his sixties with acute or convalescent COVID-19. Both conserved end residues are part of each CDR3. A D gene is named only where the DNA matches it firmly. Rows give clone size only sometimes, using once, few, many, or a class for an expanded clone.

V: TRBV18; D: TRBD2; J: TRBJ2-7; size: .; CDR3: CASSPSQGLAYEQYF; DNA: TGTGCCAGCTCACCCAGCCAGGGACTAGCGTACGAGCAGTACTTC
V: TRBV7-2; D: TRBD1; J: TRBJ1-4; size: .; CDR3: CASSLQGAGEKLFF; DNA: TGTGCCAGCAGCTTGCAGGGGGCTGGGGAAAAACTGTTTTTT
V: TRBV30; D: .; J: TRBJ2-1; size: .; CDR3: CAWKLGGTGRPNEQFF; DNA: TGTGCCTGGAAACTTGGCGGGACCGGACGTCCCAATGAGCAGTTCTTC
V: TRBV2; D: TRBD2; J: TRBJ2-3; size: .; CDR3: CASNKGLAGTSQYF; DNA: TGTGCCAGCAATAAGGGACTAGCGGGAACGTCCCAATATTTT
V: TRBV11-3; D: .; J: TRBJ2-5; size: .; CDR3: CASSLGTTSTQETQYF; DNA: TGTGCCAGCAGCTTAGGCACTACTAGTACCCAAGAGACCCAGTACTTC
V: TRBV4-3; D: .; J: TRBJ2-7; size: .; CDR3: CASSRGDSITYEQYF; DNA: TGCGCCAGCAGTCGCGGGGACAGTATCACCTACGAGCAGTACTTC
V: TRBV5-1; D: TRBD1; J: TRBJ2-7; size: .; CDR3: CASSLVEGGAYEQYF; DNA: TGCGCCAGCAGCTTGGTGGAAGGGGGCGCCTACGAGCAGTACTTC
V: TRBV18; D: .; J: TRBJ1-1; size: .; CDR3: CASSLIGQNTEAFF; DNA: TGTGCCAGCTCACTCATTGGACAGAACACTGAAGCTTTCTTT
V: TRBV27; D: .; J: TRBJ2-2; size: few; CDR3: CASSSRRGPRGGELFF; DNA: TGTGCCAGCAGTTCCCGGCGCGGCCCAAGGGGCGGGGAGCTGTTTTTT
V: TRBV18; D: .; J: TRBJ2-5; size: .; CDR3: CASSPPEIQETQYF; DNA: TGTGCCAGCTCACCACCGGAGATCCAAGAGACCCAGTACTTC
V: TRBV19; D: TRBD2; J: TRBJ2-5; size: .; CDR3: CASSILAGGIVQETQYF; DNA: TGTGCCAGTAGTATTCTAGCGGGAGGGATAGTACAAGAGACCCAGTACTTC
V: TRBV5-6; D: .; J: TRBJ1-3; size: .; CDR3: CASSFLTGFSGNTIYF; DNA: TGTGCCAGCAGCTTTCTGACAGGTTTCTCTGGAAACACCATATATTTT
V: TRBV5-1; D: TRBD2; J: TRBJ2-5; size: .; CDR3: CASSPSGGPGETQYF; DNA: TGCGCCAGCAGCCCGTCGGGAGGGCCGGGGGAGACCCAGTACTTC
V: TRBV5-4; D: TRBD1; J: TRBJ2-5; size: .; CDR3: CASTPTGSEETQYF; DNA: TGTGCCAGCACCCCGACAGGGAGTGAGGAGACCCAGTACTTC
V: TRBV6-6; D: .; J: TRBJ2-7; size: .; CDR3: CASSPRKQRGGYSPYEQYF; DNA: TGTGCCAGCAGTCCTCGGAAACAACGGGGTGGGTATTCCCCCTACGAGCAGTACTTC
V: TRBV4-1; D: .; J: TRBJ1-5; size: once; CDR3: CASSQPGLRQPQHF; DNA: TGCGCCAGCAGCCAACCGGGACTTCGCCAGCCCCAGCATTTT
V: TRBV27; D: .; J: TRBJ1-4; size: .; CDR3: CASTFIGVGAVNEKLFF; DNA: TGTGCCAGCACTTTTATAGGGGTGGGGGCAGTTAATGAAAAACTGTTTTTT
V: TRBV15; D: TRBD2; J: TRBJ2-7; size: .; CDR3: CATSREGLAGGPYEQYF; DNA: TGTGCCACCAGCAGAGAGGGGCTAGCGGGGGGACCTTACGAGCAGTACTTC
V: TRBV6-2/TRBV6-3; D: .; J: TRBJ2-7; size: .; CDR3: CASSAGEQYF; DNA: TGTGCCAGCAGCGCAGGCGAGCAGTACTTC
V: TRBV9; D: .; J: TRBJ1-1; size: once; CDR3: CASSAGLSNTEAFF; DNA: TGTGCCAGCAGTGCGGGACTGTCGAACACTGAAGCTTTCTTT
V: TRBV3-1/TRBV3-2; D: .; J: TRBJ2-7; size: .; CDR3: CASSQEVSGQQYF; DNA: TGTGCCAGCAGCCAAGAGGTTAGCGGACAGCAGTACTTC
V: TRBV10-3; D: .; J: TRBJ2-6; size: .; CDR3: CAITADTYSGANVLTF; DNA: TGTGCCATCACCGCGGACACCTACTCTGGGGCCAACGTCCTGACTTTC
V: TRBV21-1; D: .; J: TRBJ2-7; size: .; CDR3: CASSKAGPVGRAHEQYF; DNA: TGTGCCAGCAGCAAAGCGGGCCCCGTTGGCAGGGCCCACGAGCAGTACTTC
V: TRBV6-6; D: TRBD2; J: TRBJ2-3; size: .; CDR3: CASSFIAGGPDTQYF; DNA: TGTGCCAGCAGTTTCATAGCGGGAGGGCCAGATACGCAGTATTTT
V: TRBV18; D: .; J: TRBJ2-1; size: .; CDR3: CASSPGTVRNEQFF; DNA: TGTGCCAGCTCACCTGGCACAGTTCGTAATGAGCAGTTCTTC
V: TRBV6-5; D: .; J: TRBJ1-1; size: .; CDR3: CASKELNTEAFF; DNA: TGTGCCAGCAAGGAGCTGAACACTGAAGCTTTCTTT
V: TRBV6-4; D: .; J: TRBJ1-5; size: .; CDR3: CASSERANQPQHF; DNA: TGTGCCAGCAGTGAGCGGGCCAATCAGCCCCAGCATTTT
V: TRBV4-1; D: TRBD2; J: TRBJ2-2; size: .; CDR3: CASSQRWLAGALNTGELFF; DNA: TGCGCCAGCAGCCAACGGTGGCTAGCGGGGGCCCTCAACACCGGGGAGCTGTTTTTT
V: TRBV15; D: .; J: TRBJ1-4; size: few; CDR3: CATSTPTQGPNEKLFF; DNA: TGTGCCACCAGCACTCCTACACAGGGTCCTAATGAAAAACTGTTTTTT
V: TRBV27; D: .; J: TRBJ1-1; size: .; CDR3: CASSSPGDEPMNTEAFF; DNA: TGTGCCAGCAGTTCTCCAGGGGATGAGCCGATGAACACTGAAGCTTTCTTT
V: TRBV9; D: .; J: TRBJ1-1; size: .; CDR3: CASSVEGQDKAFF; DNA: TGTGCCAGCAGCGTAGAGGGGCAGGATAAAGCTTTCTTT
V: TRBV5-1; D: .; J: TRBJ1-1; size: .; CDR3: CASSLVGGENTEAFF; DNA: TGCGCCAGCAGCTTGGTAGGGGGAGAGAACACTGAAGCTTTCTTT
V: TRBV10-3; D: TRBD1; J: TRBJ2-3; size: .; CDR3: CAISESKGDSTNSRTDTQYF; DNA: TGTGCCATCAGTGAGTCGAAAGGGGACAGCACAAACTCTCGCACAGATACGCAGTATTTT
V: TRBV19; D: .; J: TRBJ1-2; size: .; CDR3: CASRTPGSFDGYTF; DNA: TGTGCCAGTAGGACCCCAGGCTCCTTTGATGGCTACACCTTC
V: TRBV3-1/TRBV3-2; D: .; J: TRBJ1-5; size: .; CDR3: CASSQHPTGNQPQHF; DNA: TGTGCCAGCAGCCAGCATCCCACAGGGAACCAGCCCCAGCATTTT
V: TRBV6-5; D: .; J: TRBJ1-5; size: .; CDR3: CASSTGLRQPQHF; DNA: TGTGCCAGCAGCACAGGGTTGCGGCAGCCCCAGCATTTT
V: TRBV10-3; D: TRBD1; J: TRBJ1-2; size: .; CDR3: CAISEQGGANYGYTF; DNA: TGTGCCATCAGTGAACAGGGGGGAGCTAACTATGGCTACACCTTC
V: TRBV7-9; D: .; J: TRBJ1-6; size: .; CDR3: CASSQNGLSPLHF; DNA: TGTGCCAGCAGCCAGAATGGGCTGTCACCCCTCCACTTT
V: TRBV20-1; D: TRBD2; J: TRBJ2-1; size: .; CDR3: CSASQTSGRAPEQFF; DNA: TGCAGTGCTAGTCAGACTAGCGGGAGGGCCCCTGAGCAGTTCTTC
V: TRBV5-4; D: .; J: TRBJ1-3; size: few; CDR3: CASSLSIHGQRGNTIYF; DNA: TGTGCCAGCAGCTTGTCAATCCACGGCCAGAGGGGAAACACCATATATTTT
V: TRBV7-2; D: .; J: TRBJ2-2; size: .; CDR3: CASSLGQDTGELFF; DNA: TGTGCCAGCAGCTTAGGACAGGACACCGGGGAGCTGTTTTTT
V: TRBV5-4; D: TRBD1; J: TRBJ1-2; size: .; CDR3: CASSLGGDSLNYGYTF; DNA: TGTGCCAGCAGCTTGGGCGGGGACAGCCTTAACTATGGCTACACCTTC
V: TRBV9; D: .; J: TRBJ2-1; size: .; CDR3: CASSVGINEQFF; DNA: TGTGCCAGCAGCGTAGGTATCAATGAGCAGTTCTTC
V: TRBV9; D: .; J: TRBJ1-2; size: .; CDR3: CASSVDTLGAYGYTF; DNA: TGTGCCAGCAGCGTTGACACGCTTGGCGCCTATGGCTACACCTTC
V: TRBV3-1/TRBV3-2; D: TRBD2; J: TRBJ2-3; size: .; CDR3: CASSQGLAGAVSTDTQYF; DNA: TGTGCCAGCAGCCAAGGGCTAGCGGGAGCCGTGAGCACAGATACGCAGTATTTT
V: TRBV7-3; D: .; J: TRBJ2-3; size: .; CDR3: CASSRTGTDTQYF; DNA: TGTGCCAGCAGCCGGACAGGCACAGATACGCAGTATTTT
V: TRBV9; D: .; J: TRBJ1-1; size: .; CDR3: CASSVSGEGPVNTEAFF; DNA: TGTGCCAGCAGCGTGAGCGGGGAGGGTCCAGTGAACACTGAAGCTTTCTTT
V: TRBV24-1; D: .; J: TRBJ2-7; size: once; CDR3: CATSDFRTGTYEQYF; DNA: TGTGCCACCAGTGATTTCCGGACGGGAACCTACGAGCAGTACTTC
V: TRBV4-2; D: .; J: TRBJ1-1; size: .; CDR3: CASSQEGGSTEAFF; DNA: TGTGCCAGCAGCCAAGAGGGCGGGAGTACTGAAGCTTTCTTT
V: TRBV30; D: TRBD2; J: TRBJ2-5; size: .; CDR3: CAWSPSGGETQYF; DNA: TGTGCCTGGAGCCCTAGCGGGGGAGAGACCCAGTACTTC
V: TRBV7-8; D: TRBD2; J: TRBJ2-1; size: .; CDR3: CASSLIVSGGVNEQFF; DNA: TGTGCCAGCAGCTTAATCGTTAGCGGGGGGGTTAATGAGCAGTTCTTC
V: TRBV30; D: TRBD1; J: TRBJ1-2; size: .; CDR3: CAWSPNPGTAYTF; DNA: TGTGCCTGGAGTCCTAACCCCGGGACAGCTTACACCTTC
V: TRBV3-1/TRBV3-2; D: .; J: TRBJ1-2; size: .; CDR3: CASSQGGRSRVYGYTF; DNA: TGTGCCAGCAGCCAAGGGGGTCGGAGCAGGGTGTATGGCTACACCTTC
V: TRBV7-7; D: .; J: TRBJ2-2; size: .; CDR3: CASSKGAGGELFF; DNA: TGTGCTAGCAGCAAAGGGGCTGGCGGGGAGCTGTTTTTT
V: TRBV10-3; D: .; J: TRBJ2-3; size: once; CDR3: CAIQAGTDTQYF; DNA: TGTGCCATCCAAGCTGGCACAGATACGCAGTATTTT